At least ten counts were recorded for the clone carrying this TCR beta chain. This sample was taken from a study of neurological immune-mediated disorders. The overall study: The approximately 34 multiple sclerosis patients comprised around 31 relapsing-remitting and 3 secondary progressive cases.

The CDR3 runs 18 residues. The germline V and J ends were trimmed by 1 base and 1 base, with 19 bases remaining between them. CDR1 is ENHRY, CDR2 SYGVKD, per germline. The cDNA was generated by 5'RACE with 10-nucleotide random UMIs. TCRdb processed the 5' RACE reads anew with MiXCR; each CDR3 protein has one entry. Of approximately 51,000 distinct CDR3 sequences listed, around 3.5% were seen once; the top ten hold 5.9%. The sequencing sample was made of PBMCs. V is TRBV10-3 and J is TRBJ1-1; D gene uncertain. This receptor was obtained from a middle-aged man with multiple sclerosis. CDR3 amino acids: CAISELQDLNSGNTEAFF. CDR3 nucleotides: TGTGCCATCAGTGAGTTGCAGGACCTGAACTCTGGGAACACTGAAGCTTTCTTT.